Sequencing of this T cell receptor (beta chain) was carried out in a study of identical twins. Study findings and constraints: Conclusions were drawn cross-sectionally by statistical analysis, without following the same donors.

TCRdb reprocessed the 5' RACE reads with MiXCR, giving one entry per CDR3 protein. Here the sample spans over 500,000 distinct CDR3 sequences, roughly a fifth being singletons. Regarding this clonotype: What it binds is unknown.

Per the germline V gene, CDR1 is MNHNS and CDR2 is SASEGT. Trimming cost V 3 bases and J 5 bases; bases outside gene matches: 4. CDR3 length: 15 amino acids. These data were likewise used in another study, on T cells expressing NK-cell markers. That work states: Whether the expanded NKG2C+ T cell clones recognized HCMV remained unclear.

The V call is TRBV6-1, the J call TRBJ2-1; TRBD2 agrees at 10 bases. This receptor was identified in a woman aged 18-30 years in good health. Sequenced material: CD4+ T cells sorted from blood. This CDR3 reads CASSDRTSGHNEQFF. DNA of the CDR3: TGTGCCAGCAGTGACCGGACTAGCGGACACAATGAGCAGTTCTTC.